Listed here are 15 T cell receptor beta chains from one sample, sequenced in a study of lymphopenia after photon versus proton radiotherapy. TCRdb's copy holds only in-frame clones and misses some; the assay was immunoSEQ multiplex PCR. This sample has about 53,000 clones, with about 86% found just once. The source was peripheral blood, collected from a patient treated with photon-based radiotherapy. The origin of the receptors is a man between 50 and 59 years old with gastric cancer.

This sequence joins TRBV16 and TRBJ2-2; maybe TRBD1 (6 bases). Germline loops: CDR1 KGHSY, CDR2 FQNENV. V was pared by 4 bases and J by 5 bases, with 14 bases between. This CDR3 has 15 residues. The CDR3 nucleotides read TGTGCCAGCAGCCCTCCGGACAGTCGGACCGGGGAGCTGTTTTTT. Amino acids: CASSPPDSRTGELFF. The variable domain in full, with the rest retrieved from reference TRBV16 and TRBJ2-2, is GEEVAQTPKHLVRGEGQKAKLYCAPIKGHSYVFWYQQVLKNEFKFLISFQNENVFDETGMPKERFSAKCLPNSPCSLEIQATKLEDSAVYFCASSPPDSRTGELFFGEGSRLTVL.

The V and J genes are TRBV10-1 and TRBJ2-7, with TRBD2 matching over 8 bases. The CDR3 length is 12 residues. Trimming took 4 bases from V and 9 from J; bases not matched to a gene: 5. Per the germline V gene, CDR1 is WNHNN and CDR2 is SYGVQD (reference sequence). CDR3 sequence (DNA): TGCGCCAGCAGTGCGGATAGCGGGACGCAGTACTTC. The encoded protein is CASSADSGTQYF.

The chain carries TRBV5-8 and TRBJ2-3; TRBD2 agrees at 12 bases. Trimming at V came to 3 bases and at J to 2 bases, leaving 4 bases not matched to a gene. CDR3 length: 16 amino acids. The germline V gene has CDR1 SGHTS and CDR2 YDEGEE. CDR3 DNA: TGTGCCAGCAGCTCTGGGACTAGCGGGTCCACAGATACGCAGTATTTT. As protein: CASSSGTSGSTDTQYF.

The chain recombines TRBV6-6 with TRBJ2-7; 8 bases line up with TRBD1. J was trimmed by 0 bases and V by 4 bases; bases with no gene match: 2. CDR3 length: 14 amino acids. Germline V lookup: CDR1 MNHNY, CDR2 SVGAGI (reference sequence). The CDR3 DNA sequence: TGTGCCAGCAGTTTCACAGGGGGCTCCTACGAGCAGTACTTC. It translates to CASSFTGGSYEQYF.

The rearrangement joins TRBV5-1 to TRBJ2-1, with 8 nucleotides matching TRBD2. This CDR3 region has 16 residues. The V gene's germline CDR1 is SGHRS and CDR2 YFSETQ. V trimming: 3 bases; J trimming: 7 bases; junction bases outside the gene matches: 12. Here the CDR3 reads CASSWGPRGGINEQFF. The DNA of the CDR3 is TGCGCCAGCAGCTGGGGACCCCGGGGGGGAATTAATGAGCAGTTCTTC. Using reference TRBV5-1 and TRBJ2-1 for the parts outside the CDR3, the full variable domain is KAGVTQTPRYLIKTRGQQVTLSCSPISGHRSVSWYQQTPGQGLQFLFEYFSETQRNKGNFPGRFSGRQFSNSRSEMNVSTLELGDSALYLCASSWGPRGGINEQFFGPGTRLTVL.

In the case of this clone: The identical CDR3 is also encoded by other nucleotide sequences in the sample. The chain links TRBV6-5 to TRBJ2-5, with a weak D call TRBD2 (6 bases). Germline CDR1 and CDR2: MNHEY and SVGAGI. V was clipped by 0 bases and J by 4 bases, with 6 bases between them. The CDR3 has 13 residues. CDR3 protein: CASSYSGGETQYF. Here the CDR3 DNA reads TGTGCCAGCAGTTACTCGGGGGGAGAGACCCAGTACTTC.

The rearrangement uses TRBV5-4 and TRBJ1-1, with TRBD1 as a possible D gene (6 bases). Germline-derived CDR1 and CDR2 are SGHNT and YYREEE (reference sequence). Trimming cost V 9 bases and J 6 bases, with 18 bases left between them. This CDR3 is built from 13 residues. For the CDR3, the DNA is TGTGCCACCCAAGGGGGGGGGCGGGCTGAAGCTTTCTTT. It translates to CATQGGGRAEAFF.

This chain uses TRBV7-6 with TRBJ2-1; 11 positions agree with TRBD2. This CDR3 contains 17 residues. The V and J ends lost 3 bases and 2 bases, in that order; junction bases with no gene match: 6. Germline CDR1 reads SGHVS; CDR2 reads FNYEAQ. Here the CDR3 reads CASSFTSGRTTYNEQFF. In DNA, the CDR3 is TGTGCCAGCAGCTTCACTAGCGGGAGAACAACCTACAATGAGCAGTTCTTC.

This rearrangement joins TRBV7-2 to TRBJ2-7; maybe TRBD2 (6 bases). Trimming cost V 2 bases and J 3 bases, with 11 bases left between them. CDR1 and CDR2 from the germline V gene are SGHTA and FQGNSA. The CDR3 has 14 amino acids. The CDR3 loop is CASSLSSDYYEQYF. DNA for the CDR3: TGTGCCAGCAGCTTATCCTCGGACTACTACGAGCAGTACTTC.

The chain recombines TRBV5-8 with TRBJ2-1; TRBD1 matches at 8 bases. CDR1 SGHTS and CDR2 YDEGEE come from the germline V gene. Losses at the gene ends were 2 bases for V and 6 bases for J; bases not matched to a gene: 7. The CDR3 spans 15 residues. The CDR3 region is CASSFRQGRGNEQFF. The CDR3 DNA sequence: TGTGCCAGCAGCTTCCGACAGGGGAGAGGCAATGAGCAGTTCTTC.

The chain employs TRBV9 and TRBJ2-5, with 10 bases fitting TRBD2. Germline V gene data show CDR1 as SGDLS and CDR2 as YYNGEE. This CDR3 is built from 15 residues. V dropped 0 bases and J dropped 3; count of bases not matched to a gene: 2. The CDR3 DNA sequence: TGTGCCAGCAGCGTAGCCGGGACTAGCGAAGAGACCCAGTACTTC. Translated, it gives CASSVAGTSEETQYF.

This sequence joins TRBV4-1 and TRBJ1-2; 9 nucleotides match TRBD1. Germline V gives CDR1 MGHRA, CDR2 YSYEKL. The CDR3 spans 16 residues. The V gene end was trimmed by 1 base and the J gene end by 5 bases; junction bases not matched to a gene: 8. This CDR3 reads CASSQGTGTGTYGYTF. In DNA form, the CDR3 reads TGCGCCAGCAGCCAAGGTACCGGGACAGGGACTTATGGCTACACCTTC.

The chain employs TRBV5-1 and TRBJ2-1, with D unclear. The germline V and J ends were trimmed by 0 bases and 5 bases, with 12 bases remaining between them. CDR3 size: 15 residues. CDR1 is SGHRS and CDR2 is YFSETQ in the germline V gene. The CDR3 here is CASSLEGRFNNEQFF. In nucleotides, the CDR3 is TGCGCCAGCAGCTTGGAAGGGCGGTTTAACAATGAGCAGTTCTTC.

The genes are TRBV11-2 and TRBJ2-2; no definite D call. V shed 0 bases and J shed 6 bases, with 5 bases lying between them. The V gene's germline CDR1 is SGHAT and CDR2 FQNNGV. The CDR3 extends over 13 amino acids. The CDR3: CASSLDVAGELFF. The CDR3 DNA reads TGTGCCAGCAGCTTAGATGTCGCCGGGGAGCTGTTTTTT.

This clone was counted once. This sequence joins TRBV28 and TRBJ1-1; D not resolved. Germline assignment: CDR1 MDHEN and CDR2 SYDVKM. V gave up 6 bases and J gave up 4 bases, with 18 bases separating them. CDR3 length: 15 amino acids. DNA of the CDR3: TGTGCCAGCAGACCCTCATCGAGGTCGGGCACTGAAGCTTTCTTT. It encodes CASRPSSRSGTEAFF.